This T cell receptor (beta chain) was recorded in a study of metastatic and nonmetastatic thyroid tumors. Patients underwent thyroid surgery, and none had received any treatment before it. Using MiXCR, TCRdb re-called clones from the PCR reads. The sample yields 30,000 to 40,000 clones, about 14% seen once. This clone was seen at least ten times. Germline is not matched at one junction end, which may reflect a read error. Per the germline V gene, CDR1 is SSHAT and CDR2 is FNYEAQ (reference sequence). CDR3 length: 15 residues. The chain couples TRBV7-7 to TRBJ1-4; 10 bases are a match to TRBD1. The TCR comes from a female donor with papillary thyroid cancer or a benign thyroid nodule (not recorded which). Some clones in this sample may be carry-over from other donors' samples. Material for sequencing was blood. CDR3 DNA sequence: TGTGCTAGCAGCTTTGGGACAGGGGCTAATGAAAAACTGTTTTTT. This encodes CASSFGTGANEKLFF.